Listed below are T cell receptor beta chains from one sample, sequenced in a study of identical twins. TCRdb fed the 5' RACE reads into MiXCR, producing one record per CDR3 protein. The sample carries roughly 570,000 distinct CDR3 sequences, 7.5% to 10% recorded once. The sample also formed part of further work on yellow fever vaccine responses in identical twins.

The sample taken for sequencing was PBMCs. The receptors stem from a young woman in good health. The CDR3 runs from the conserved cysteine through the conserved F or W. The D gene is left open where the match is weak. Clone size is given for some rows only: seen once, a few or many times, or a class if the clone is expanded.

abundance: many; v_gene: TRBV20-1; d_gene: -; j_gene: TRBJ1-6; CDR3aa: CSAPLAALHF; CDR3nt: TGCAGTGCTCCCTTAGCGGCCCTCCACTTT
abundance: many; v_gene: TRBV29-1; d_gene: TRBD1; j_gene: TRBJ1-1; CDR3aa: CSVVEFTGGAGEAFF; CDR3nt: TGCAGCGTAGTTGAATTTACAGGGGGCGCGGGGGAAGCTTTCTTT
abundance: many; v_gene: TRBV29-1; d_gene: -; j_gene: TRBJ2-7; CDR3aa: CSVDKAGNTYEQYF; CDR3nt: TGCAGCGTTGACAAGGCGGGGAATACCTACGAGCAGTACTTC
abundance: few; v_gene: TRBV4-1; d_gene: -; j_gene: TRBJ2-1; CDR3aa: CASSLRESLVASINEQFF; CDR3nt: TGCGCCAGCAGCCTCCGGGAGAGCCTCGTCGCCTCTATCAATGAGCAGTTCTTC
abundance: -; v_gene: TRBV2; d_gene: -; j_gene: TRBJ2-2; CDR3aa: CASSEEAETTNTGELFF; CDR3nt: TGTGCCAGCAGTGAGGAGGCGGAAACTACTAACACCGGGGAGCTGTTTTTT
abundance: few; v_gene: TRBV9; d_gene: -; j_gene: TRBJ2-7; CDR3aa: CASSVNPQGGEQYF; CDR3nt: TGTGCCAGCAGCGTAAACCCCCAGGGGGGCGAGCAGTACTTC
abundance: few; v_gene: TRBV6-5; d_gene: TRBD2; j_gene: TRBJ2-7; CDR3aa: CASSYSGTSGGPSYEQYF; CDR3nt: TGTGCCAGCAGTTACTCCGGGACTAGCGGGGGGCCTTCCTACGAGCAGTACTTC
abundance: many; v_gene: TRBV6-1; d_gene: -; j_gene: TRBJ1-1; CDR3aa: CASRTSGEAFF; CDR3nt: TGTGCCAGCAGAACATCAGGGGAGGCTTTCTTT
abundance: -; v_gene: TRBV20-1; d_gene: TRBD2; j_gene: TRBJ2-3; CDR3aa: CSARLAGTDTRYF; CDR3nt: TGCAGTGCAAGACTAGCGGGAACGGATACGCGGTATTTT
abundance: -; v_gene: TRBV2; d_gene: TRBD2; j_gene: TRBJ2-2; CDR3aa: CASRGGGANTGELFF; CDR3nt: TGTGCCAGCAGGGGCGGGGGTGCGAACACCGGGGAGCTGTTTTTT
abundance: -; v_gene: TRBV11-3; d_gene: -; j_gene: TRBJ1-6; CDR3aa: CASSLKRNSPLHF; CDR3nt: TGTGCCAGCAGCTTAAAGAGGAATTCACCCCTCCACTTT
abundance: many; v_gene: TRBV9; d_gene: -; j_gene: TRBJ2-2; CDR3aa: CASSVEGTGELFF; CDR3nt: TGTGCCAGCAGCGTGGAGGGTACCGGGGAGCTGTTTTTT
abundance: many; v_gene: TRBV5-1; d_gene: -; j_gene: TRBJ2-1; CDR3aa: CASSLRAGENNEQFF; CDR3nt: TGCGCCAGCAGCTTGCGGGCAGGGGAAAACAATGAGCAGTTCTTC
abundance: -; v_gene: TRBV20-1; d_gene: -; j_gene: TRBJ2-7; CDR3aa: CSARDLGIQIYEQYF; CDR3nt: TGCAGTGCTAGAGATCTGGGGATCCAGATCTACGAGCAGTACTTC
abundance: -; v_gene: TRBV15; d_gene: -; j_gene: TRBJ2-5; CDR3aa: CATSQERGTSETQYF; CDR3nt: TGTGCCACCAGCCAAGAGAGGGGCACGAGCGAGACCCAGTACTTC
abundance: -; v_gene: TRBV9; d_gene: TRBD1; j_gene: TRBJ1-1; CDR3aa: CASSVEGAQTEAFF; CDR3nt: TGTGCCAGCAGCGTAGAGGGGGCGCAGACTGAAGCTTTCTTT
abundance: many; v_gene: TRBV15; d_gene: -; j_gene: TRBJ1-4; CDR3aa: CATSRDQGEKLFF; CDR3nt: TGTGCCACCAGCAGAGATCAGGGAGAAAAACTGTTTTTT
abundance: few; v_gene: TRBV27; d_gene: TRBD1; j_gene: TRBJ2-3; CDR3aa: CASSNQTGRTTDTQYF; CDR3nt: TGTGCCAGCAGCAACCAGACAGGGCGTACCACAGATACGCAGTATTTT
abundance: many; v_gene: TRBV4-3; d_gene: -; j_gene: TRBJ2-3; CDR3aa: CASSQDSDPPVPDTQYF; CDR3nt: TGCGCCAGCAGCCAAGACAGTGACCCCCCTGTGCCAGATACGCAGTATTTT
abundance: many; v_gene: TRBV5-5; d_gene: TRBD1; j_gene: TRBJ2-7; CDR3aa: CASSLLKGGDLDEQYF; CDR3nt: TGTGCCAGCAGCTTACTTAAAGGGGGCGACCTGGACGAGCAGTACTTC
abundance: -; v_gene: TRBV7-9; d_gene: -; j_gene: TRBJ1-2; CDR3aa: CANSQELLDGYTF; CDR3nt: TGTGCCAATTCACAGGAACTCCTGGATGGCTACACCTTC
abundance: few; v_gene: TRBV6-2/TRBV6-3; d_gene: TRBD2; j_gene: TRBJ2-5; CDR3aa: CASSYRLAGGGQETQYF; CDR3nt: TGTGCCAGCAGTTACCGGCTAGCGGGAGGAGGACAAGAGACCCAGTACTTC
abundance: once; v_gene: TRBV4-2; d_gene: TRBD2; j_gene: TRBJ2-4; CDR3aa: CASSLISGRPLSF; CDR3nt: TGTGCCAGCAGTCTAATTAGCGGGAGACCTTTAAGCTTC
abundance: many; v_gene: TRBV4-3; d_gene: -; j_gene: TRBJ2-7; CDR3aa: CASSQVGTPEQYF; CDR3nt: TGCGCCAGCAGCCAAGTCGGGACACCCGAGCAGTACTTC
abundance: -; v_gene: TRBV7-2; d_gene: -; j_gene: TRBJ2-1; CDR3aa: CASSLDRSNEQFF; CDR3nt: TGTGCCAGCAGCTTAGACCGGTCCAATGAGCAGTTCTTC
abundance: few; v_gene: TRBV2; d_gene: -; j_gene: TRBJ1-5; CDR3aa: CASRGRGGNQPQHF; CDR3nt: TGTGCCAGCAGGGGACGAGGGGGCAATCAGCCCCAGCATTTT
abundance: few; v_gene: TRBV20-1; d_gene: -; j_gene: TRBJ2-7; CDR3aa: CSASIIYEQYF; CDR3nt: TGCAGTGCTAGTATCATTTACGAGCAGTACTTC
abundance: -; v_gene: TRBV7-2; d_gene: TRBD1; j_gene: TRBJ1-5; CDR3aa: CASSSGTVSNQPQHF; CDR3nt: TGTGCCAGCAGCTCAGGGACAGTTAGCAATCAGCCCCAGCATTTT
abundance: many; v_gene: TRBV5-1; d_gene: -; j_gene: TRBJ2-5; CDR3aa: CASSLFPREEETQYF; CDR3nt: TGCGCCAGCAGCTTGTTCCCTAGAGAGGAAGAGACCCAGTACTTC
abundance: many; v_gene: TRBV12-3/TRBV12-4; d_gene: -; j_gene: TRBJ1-2; CDR3aa: CASSLGGQMNYGYTF; CDR3nt: TGTGCCAGCAGTTTAGGCGGGCAGATGAATTATGGCTACACCTTC
abundance: few; v_gene: TRBV6-1; d_gene: -; j_gene: TRBJ2-2; CDR3aa: CASAVGGNTGELFF; CDR3nt: TGTGCCAGCGCCGTCGGGGGTAACACCGGGGAGCTGTTTTTT
abundance: -; v_gene: TRBV20-1; d_gene: TRBD2; j_gene: TRBJ2-3; CDR3aa: CSAFPFGSGRSSDTQYF; CDR3nt: TGCAGTGCTTTCCCGTTTGGTAGCGGGAGGTCCTCAGATACGCAGTATTTT
abundance: once; v_gene: TRBV12-3/TRBV12-4; d_gene: TRBD1; j_gene: TRBJ2-6; CDR3aa: CALCLRGTGLSGANVLTF; CDR3nt: TGTGCCCTCTGTTTAAGGGGGACAGGACTCTCTGGGGCCAACGTCCTGACTTTC
abundance: few; v_gene: TRBV6-5; d_gene: -; j_gene: TRBJ2-3; CDR3aa: CASSYPRIGDTQYF; CDR3nt: TGTGCCAGCAGTTATCCTAGGATTGGAGATACGCAGTATTTT
abundance: -; v_gene: TRBV4-3; d_gene: -; j_gene: TRBJ2-5; CDR3aa: CASSQDSEVSETQYF; CDR3nt: TGCGCCAGCAGCCAAGATTCCGAGGTTTCAGAGACCCAGTACTTC
abundance: few; v_gene: TRBV6-5; d_gene: TRBD1; j_gene: TRBJ2-1; CDR3aa: CASSYLPLGQDYNEQFF; CDR3nt: TGTGCCAGCAGTTACTTACCATTGGGACAGGATTACAATGAGCAGTTCTTC
abundance: few; v_gene: TRBV7-2; d_gene: -; j_gene: TRBJ1-1; CDR3aa: CASSLGFGGSTEAFF; CDR3nt: TGTGCCAGCAGCTTAGGTTTTGGGGGGAGCACTGAAGCTTTCTTT
abundance: -; v_gene: TRBV29-1; d_gene: -; j_gene: TRBJ2-3; CDR3aa: CSVVPGGTDTQYF; CDR3nt: TGCAGCGTTGTGCCGGGTGGCACAGATACGCAGTATTTT
abundance: -; v_gene: TRBV3-1; d_gene: -; j_gene: TRBJ2-4; CDR3aa: CASSQRSAKNIQYF; CDR3nt: TGTGCCAGCAGCCAAAGGTCGGCCAAAAACATTCAGTACTTC
abundance: few; v_gene: TRBV18; d_gene: -; j_gene: TRBJ1-3; CDR3aa: CASTRDGLSGNTIYF; CDR3nt: TGTGCCAGCACCCGGGACGGACTCTCTGGAAACACCATATATTTT
abundance: -; v_gene: TRBV11-1; d_gene: TRBD1; j_gene: TRBJ2-6; CDR3aa: CASSSMSSDRGVLSGANVLTF; CDR3nt: TGTGCCAGCAGCTCTATGTCCTCGGACAGGGGAGTTCTCTCTGGGGCCAACGTCCTGACTTTC
abundance: -; v_gene: TRBV20-1; d_gene: -; j_gene: TRBJ1-1; CDR3aa: CSASSYPSKDTEAFF; CDR3nt: TGCAGTGCTAGCTCTTATCCGTCGAAGGACACTGAAGCTTTCTTT
abundance: -; v_gene: TRBV28; d_gene: TRBD1; j_gene: TRBJ1-1; CDR3aa: CASRQTTGVGTEAFF; CDR3nt: TGTGCCAGCAGACAAACAACAGGGGTGGGTACTGAAGCTTTCTTT
abundance: few; v_gene: TRBV29-1; d_gene: -; j_gene: TRBJ2-3; CDR3aa: CTYRDSTDTQYF; CDR3nt: TGCACCTATCGGGACTCCACAGATACGCAGTATTTT
abundance: -; v_gene: TRBV11-2; d_gene: -; j_gene: TRBJ2-7; CDR3aa: CASSSRDRIYEQYF; CDR3nt: TGTGCCAGCAGCTCGCGGGACAGAATCTACGAGCAGTACTTC